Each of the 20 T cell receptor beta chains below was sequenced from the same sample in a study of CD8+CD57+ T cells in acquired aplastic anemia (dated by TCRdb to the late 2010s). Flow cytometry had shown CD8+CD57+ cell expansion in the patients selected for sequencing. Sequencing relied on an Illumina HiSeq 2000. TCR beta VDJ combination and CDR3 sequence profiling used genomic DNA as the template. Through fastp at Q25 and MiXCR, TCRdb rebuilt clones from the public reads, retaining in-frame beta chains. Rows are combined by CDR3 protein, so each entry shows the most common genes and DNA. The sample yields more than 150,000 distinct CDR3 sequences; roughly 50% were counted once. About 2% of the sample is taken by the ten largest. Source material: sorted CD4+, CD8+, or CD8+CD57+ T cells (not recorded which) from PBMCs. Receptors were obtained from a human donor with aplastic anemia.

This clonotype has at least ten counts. The CDR3 DNA follows: TGTGCCAGCAGCGTAGATTCGGATCAGCCCCAGCATTTT. Translation gives CASSVDSDQPQHF. This chain links TRBV9 with TRBJ1-5; D is unclear. Per germline, CDR1 SGDLS and CDR2 YYNGEE. Deletions cut 0 bases from V and 5 bases from J, with 6 bases between. There are 13 residues in the CDR3.

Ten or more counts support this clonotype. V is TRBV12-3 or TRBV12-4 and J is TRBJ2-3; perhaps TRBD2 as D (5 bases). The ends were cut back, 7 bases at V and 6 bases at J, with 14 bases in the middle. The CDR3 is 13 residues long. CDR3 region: CASTSLYADTQYF. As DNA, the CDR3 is TGTGCCAGCACTAGCCTTTACGCGGATACGCAGTATTTT.

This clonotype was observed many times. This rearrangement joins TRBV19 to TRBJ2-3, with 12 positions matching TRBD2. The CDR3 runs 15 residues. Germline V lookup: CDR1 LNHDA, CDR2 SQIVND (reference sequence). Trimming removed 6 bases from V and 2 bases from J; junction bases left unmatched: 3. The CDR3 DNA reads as TGTGCCAGTAGGACTAGCGGGGGAAACACAGATACGCAGTATTTT. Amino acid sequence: CASRTSGGNTDTQYF.

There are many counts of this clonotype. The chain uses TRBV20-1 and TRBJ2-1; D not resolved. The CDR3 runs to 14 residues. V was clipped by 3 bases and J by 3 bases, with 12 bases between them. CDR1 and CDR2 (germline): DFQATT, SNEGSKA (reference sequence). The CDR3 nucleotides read TGCAGTGCTAGTCTCCCGGGTCTCTACAATGAGCAGTTCTTC. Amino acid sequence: CSASLPGLYNEQFF.

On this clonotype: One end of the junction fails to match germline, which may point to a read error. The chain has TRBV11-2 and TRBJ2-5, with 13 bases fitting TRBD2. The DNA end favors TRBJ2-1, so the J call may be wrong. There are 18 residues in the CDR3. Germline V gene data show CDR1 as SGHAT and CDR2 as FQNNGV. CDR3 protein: CASSFNRLAGGSCNEQFF. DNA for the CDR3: TGTGCCAGCAGCTTTAATCGACTAGCGGGGGGCTCCTGCAATGAGCAGTTCTTC.

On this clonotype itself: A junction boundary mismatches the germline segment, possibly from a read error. Here the CDR3 reads CAGSYSMGQGSNTGELFF. DNA of the CDR3: TGTGCCGGCAGTTACTCGATGGGACAGGGGTCGAACACCGGGGAGCTGTTTTTT. The chain links TRBV25-1 to TRBJ2-2; 10 bases agree with TRBD1. Germline CDR1 is MGHDK and CDR2 is SYGVNS. This CDR3 contains 18 residues. Full variable domain (remainder filled in from reference TRBV25-1 and TRBJ2-2): EADIYQTPRYLVIGTGKKITLECSQTMGHDKMYWYQQDPGMELHLIHYSYGVNSTEKGDLSSESTVSRIRTEHFPLTLESARPSHTSQYLCAGSYSMGQGSNTGELFFGEGSRLTVL.

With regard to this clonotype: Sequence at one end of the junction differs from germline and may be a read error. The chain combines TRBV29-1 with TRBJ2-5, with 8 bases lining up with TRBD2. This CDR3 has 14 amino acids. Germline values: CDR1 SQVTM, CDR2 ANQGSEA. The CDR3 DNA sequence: TGCAACGTTGGTCATCGGGGGGGGAGCGAGACCCAGTACTTC. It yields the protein CNVGHRGGSETQYF.

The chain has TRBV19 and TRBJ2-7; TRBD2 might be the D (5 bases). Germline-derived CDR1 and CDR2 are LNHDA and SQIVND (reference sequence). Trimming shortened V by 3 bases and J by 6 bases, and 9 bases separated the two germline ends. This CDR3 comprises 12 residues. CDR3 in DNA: TGTGCCAGTAGTATTGGGAGTGGCGAGCAGTACTTC. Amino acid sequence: CASSIGSGEQYF.

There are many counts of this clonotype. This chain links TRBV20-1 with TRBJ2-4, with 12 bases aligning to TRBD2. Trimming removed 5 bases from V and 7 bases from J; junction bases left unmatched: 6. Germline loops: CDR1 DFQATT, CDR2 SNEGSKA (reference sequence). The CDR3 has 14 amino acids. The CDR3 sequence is CSASRTSGVNIQYF. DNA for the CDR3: TGCAGTGCTTCAAGGACTAGCGGGGTGAACATTCAGTACTTC.

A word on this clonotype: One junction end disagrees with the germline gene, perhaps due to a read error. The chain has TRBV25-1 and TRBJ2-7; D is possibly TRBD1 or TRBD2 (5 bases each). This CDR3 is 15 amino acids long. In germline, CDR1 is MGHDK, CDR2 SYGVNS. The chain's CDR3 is CARSARGNHLCEQYF. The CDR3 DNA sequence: TGTGCCCGCAGTGCGAGGGGCAACCACCTCTGCGAGCAGTACTTC.

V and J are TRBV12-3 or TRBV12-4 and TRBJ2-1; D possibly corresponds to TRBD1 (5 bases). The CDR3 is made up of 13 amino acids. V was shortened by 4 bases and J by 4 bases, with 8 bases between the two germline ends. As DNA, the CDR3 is TGTGCCAGCAGTTACGCAGGGTACAATGAGCAGTTCTTC. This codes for CASSYAGYNEQFF.

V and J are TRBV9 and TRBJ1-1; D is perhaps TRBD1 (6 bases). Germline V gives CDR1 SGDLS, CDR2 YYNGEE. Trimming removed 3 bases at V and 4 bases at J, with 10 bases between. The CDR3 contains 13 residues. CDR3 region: CASSGGGGTEAFF. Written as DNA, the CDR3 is TGTGCCAGCAGCGGAGGGGGGGGCACTGAAGCTTTCTTT.

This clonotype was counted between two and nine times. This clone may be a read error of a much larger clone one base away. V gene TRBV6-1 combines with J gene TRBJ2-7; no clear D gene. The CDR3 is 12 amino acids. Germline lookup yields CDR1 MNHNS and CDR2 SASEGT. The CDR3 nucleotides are TGTGCCAGCAGTGTCGACCTGAGAGAGCAGCACTTC. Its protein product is CASSVDLREQHF.

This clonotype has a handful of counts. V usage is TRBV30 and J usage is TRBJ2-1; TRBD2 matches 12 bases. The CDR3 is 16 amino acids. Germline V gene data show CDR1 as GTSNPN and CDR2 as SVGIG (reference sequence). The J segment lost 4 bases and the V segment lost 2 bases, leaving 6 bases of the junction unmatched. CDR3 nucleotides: TGTGCCTGGAGTCACCCAGGGACTAGCGGGTACAATGAGCAGTTCTTC. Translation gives CAWSHPGTSGYNEQFF.

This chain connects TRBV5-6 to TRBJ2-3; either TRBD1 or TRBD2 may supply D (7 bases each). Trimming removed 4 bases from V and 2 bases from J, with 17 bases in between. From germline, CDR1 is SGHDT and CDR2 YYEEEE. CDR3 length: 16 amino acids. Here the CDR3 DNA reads TGTGCCAGCAGCGCAACAGGGGAGGGACCCACAGATACGCAGTATTTT. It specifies CASSATGEGPTDTQYF.

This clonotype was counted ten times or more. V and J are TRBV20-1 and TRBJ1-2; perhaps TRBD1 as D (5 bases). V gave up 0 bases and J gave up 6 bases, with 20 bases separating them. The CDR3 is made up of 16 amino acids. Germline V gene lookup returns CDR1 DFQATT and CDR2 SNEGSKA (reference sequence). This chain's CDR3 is CSAREIPRVSPNGYTF. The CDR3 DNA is TGCAGTGCTAGAGAAATCCCCAGGGTTAGTCCTAATGGCTACACCTTC.

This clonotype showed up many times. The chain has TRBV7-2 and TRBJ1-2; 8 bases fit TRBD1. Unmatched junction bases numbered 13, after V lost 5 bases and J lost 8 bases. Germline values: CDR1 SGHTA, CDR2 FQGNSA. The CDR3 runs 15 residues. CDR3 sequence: CASSRMTQGAQGYTF. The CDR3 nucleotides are TGTGCCAGCAGCCGTATGACGCAGGGGGCACAAGGCTACACCTTC.

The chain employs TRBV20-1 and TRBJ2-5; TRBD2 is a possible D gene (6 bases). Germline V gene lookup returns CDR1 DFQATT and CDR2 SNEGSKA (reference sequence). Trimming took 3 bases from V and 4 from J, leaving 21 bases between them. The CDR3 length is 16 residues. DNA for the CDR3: TGCAGTGCTAGGGGGCGGGGAGCAACCGGGGGAGAGACCCAGTACTTC. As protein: CSARGRGATGGETQYF.

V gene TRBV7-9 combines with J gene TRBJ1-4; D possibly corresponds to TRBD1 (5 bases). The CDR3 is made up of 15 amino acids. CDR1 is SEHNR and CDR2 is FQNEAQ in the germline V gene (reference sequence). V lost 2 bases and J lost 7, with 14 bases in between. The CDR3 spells CASSLSQGLGEKLFF. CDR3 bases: TGTGCCAGCAGCTTAAGTCAGGGATTGGGTGAAAAACTGTTTTTT.

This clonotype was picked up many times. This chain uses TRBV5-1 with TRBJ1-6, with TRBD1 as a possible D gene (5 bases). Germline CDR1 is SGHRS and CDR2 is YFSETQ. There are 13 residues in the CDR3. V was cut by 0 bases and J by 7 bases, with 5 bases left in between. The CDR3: CASSLDRNSPLHF. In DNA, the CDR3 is TGCGCCAGCAGCTTGGACAGGAATTCACCCCTCCACTTT.